This entry lists 29 T cell receptor beta chains sequenced from one sample in a study of CD8 T cells in ankylosing spondylitis. These TCRs are of unknown antigen specificity. TCRdb analysed the 5' RACE reads with MiXCR anew, one entry per CDR3 protein. The repertoire holds about 540,000 distinct CDR3 sequences, with approximately 11% as singletons. Findings of the study overall: Characteristic of ankylosing spondylitis blood, it appeared, was a TCR beta motif comprising eight highly homologous variants.

The sample consisted of blood, either unsorted or a sorted T cell fraction (not recorded which). These receptor sequences come from a male donor with ankylosing spondylitis.

The V gene is TRBV12-3 or TRBV12-4, the J gene TRBJ1-2, with D perhaps matching TRBD1 (5 bases). The CDR3 length is 15 residues. V shed 3 bases and J shed 8 bases, with 19 bases lying between them. As DNA, the CDR3 is TGTGCCAGCAGTTTCGTCGTTACAGGAAATACGGGCTACACCTTC. It yields the protein CASSFVVTGNTGYTF.

This clonotype was observed a handful of times. This sequence joins TRBV29-1 and TRBJ2-7, with unresolved D. CDR1 is SQVTM, CDR2 ANQGSEA, per germline. The V end lost 3 bases, the J end lost 3 bases, and 3 bases lay between the germline ends. The CDR3 loop spans 10 amino acids. CDR3 residues: CSVDYYEQYV. CDR3 in DNA: TGCAGCGTTGATTACTACGAGCAGTACGTC.

This clonotype showed up many times. This chain connects TRBV5-1 to TRBJ2-2, with D possibly TRBD2 on 5 matching bases. Trimming removed 2 bases at V and 5 bases at J, with 10 bases between. The CDR3 contains 14 residues. The germline V gene encodes CDR1 SGHRS and CDR2 YFSETQ. The CDR3: CASSFPRGTGELFF. CDR3 sequence (DNA): TGCGCCAGCAGCTTCCCTCGGGGAACCGGGGAGCTGTTTTTT.

This clonotype turned up a few times. This sequence joins TRBV2 and TRBJ1-2; possibly TRBD1 for D (6 bases). Trimming stripped 7 bases from V and 2 bases from J, with 14 bases between. Germline CDR1 reads SNHLY; CDR2 reads FYNNEI. The CDR3 has 14 residues. The CDR3 DNA reads as TGTGCCAGCAATGATCAGGGGACCAACTATGGCTACACCTTC. It is translated as CASNDQGTNYGYTF.

The chain uses TRBV10-3 and TRBJ2-2; tentatively, D is TRBD2 (6 bases). The CDR3 spans 13 residues. Between the trimmed V and J ends, which lost 6 bases and 3 bases, there was a span of 8 bases. Germline V gives CDR1 ENHRY, CDR2 SYGVKD. CDR3 sequence: CAIRGEDTGELFF. The CDR3 DNA reads TGTGCCATCAGAGGGGAGGACACCGGGGAGCTGTTTTTT.

This clonotype was observed at least ten times. The chain links TRBV10-3 to TRBJ1-3; D is unclear. V was cut by 10 bases and J by 0 bases, with 10 bases left in between. The CDR3 runs to 13 residues. Germline assignment: CDR1 ENHRY and CDR2 SYGVKD. The CDR3, as DNA: TGTGCCACCTCCAGAAGCTCTGGAAACACCATATATTTT. This codes for CATSRSSGNTIYF.

With regard to this clonotype: Mismatch with germline at one junction end may stem from a read error. The rearrangement uses TRBV7-2 and TRBJ1-1; D remains unclear. From germline, CDR1 is SGHTA and CDR2 FQGNSA. CDR3 length: 15 residues. CDR3 coding DNA: TGTGCCAGCAGCATAAGGGCCGGTTCTAACACTGAAGTTTTCTTT. Translated, it gives CASSIRAGSNTEVFF.

The V call is TRBV11-2, the J call TRBJ2-5; D not certain. CDR3 size: 15 residues. Per the germline V gene, CDR1 is SGHAT and CDR2 is FQNNGV. With 6 bases removed from V and 1 base from J, the gap between germline ends came to 15 bases. CDR3 loop: CASSTALGIQETQYF. The CDR3 region has the DNA TGTGCCAGCAGTACAGCCCTGGGGATCCAAGAGACCCAGTACTTC.

The V and J genes are TRBV5-1 and TRBJ2-2; D is perhaps TRBD2 (5 bases). Trimming removed 4 bases from V and 5 bases from J, with 15 bases in between. The CDR3 has 15 residues. CDR1 and CDR2 (germline): SGHRS, YFSETQ. In DNA form, the CDR3 reads TGCGCCAGCAGCCTAGGACTGCCGAGGACCGGGGAGCTGTTTTTT. It is translated as CASSLGLPRTGELFF.

This chain connects TRBV10-1 to TRBJ2-1; TRBD1 matches at 8 bases. The germline CDR1 and CDR2 sequences are WNHNN and SYGVQD (reference sequence). CDR3 length: 13 residues. The trim removed 8 bases at V and 14 bases at J, leaving 14 bases unmatched. CDR3 amino acids: CASSRSQDRDKFF. In nucleotides, the CDR3 is TGCGCCAGCTCACGATCCCAGGACAGGGACAAGTTCTTC.

This clonotype was recorded many times. The chain employs TRBV24-1 and TRBJ2-2; 7 bases fit TRBD2. The CDR3 totals 15 residues. In germline, CDR1 is KGHDR, CDR2 SFDVKD. V was pared by 4 bases and J by 2 bases, with 3 bases of the junction left unmatched. CDR3 amino acids: CATSDSGLNTGELFF. In nucleotides, the CDR3 is TGTGCCACCAGTGACTCGGGACTAAACACCGGGGAGCTGTTTTTT.

The chain joins TRBV20-1 to TRBJ1-5; the match to TRBD1 covers 7 bases. J was trimmed by 2 bases and V by 0 bases; bases with no gene match: 4. Germline V gene lookup returns CDR1 DFQATT and CDR2 SNEGSKA (reference sequence). This CDR3 is 15 amino acids long. CDR3 region: CSARDNTGGNQPQHF. The CDR3 bases are TGCAGTGCTAGAGACAATACAGGGGGCAATCAGCCCCAGCATTTT.

The chain uses TRBV11-3 and TRBJ2-5; the D gene is possibly TRBD2 (6 bases). CDR3 length: 17 residues. Germline V gene sequence: CDR1 SGHNT, CDR2 YENEEA. V dropped 0 bases and J dropped 0 bases, with 14 bases sitting between them. The chain's CDR3 is CASSLDEGGVYQETQYF. The CDR3 DNA reads TGTGCCAGCAGCTTAGATGAGGGAGGAGTGTACCAAGAGACCCAGTACTTC.

This clonotype was seen only a few times. The chain links TRBV29-1 to TRBJ2-5, with D perhaps being TRBD1 or TRBD2 (6 bases each). The CDR3 spans 15 residues. V was pared by 7 bases and J by 7 bases, with 25 bases between. Germline CDR1 and CDR2: SQVTM and ANQGSEA. CDR3 DNA sequence: TGCAGCGGAGAGGGGGGTGGGGGGCTCCGAGGGACCCAGTACTTC. Translated, it gives CSGEGGGGLRGTQYF.

V usage is TRBV5-1 and J usage is TRBJ2-3; 10 nucleotides agree with TRBD2. CDR1 and CDR2 (germline): SGHRS, YFSETQ. This CDR3 is built from 17 residues. V lost 0 bases, J lost 2 bases, and 6 bases stayed unmatched. The CDR3 bases are TGCGCCAGCAGCTTGGGACTAGCGGGTACCCTCACAGATACGCAGTATTTT. Translation: CASSLGLAGTLTDTQYF.

This clonotype was seen a few times. The chain joins TRBV28 to TRBJ2-2; 13 bases match TRBD2. The CDR3 runs 15 residues. V trimming: 10 bases; J trimming: 7 bases; junction bases outside the gene matches: 9. The germline CDR1 and CDR2 sequences are MDHEN and SYDVKM. The CDR3 loop reads CATGTSGMFGGELFF. The CDR3 DNA follows: TGTGCCACCGGGACTAGCGGGATGTTTGGCGGGGAGCTGTTTTTT.

V usage is TRBV5-6 and J usage is TRBJ2-5; D unresolved. V dropped 4 bases and J dropped 3 bases, with 10 bases sitting between them. Germline V gene data show CDR1 as SGHDT and CDR2 as YYEEEE. The length of the CDR3 is 13 residues. The CDR3 region has the DNA TGTGCCAGCAGCCCCTTGGGGAAAGAGACCCAGTACTTC. Protein sequence: CASSPLGKETQYF.

This clonotype was observed a handful of times. V gene TRBV7-2 combines with J gene TRBJ1-5; D unclear. This CDR3 contains 16 residues. V shed 1 base and J shed 0 bases, with 10 bases lying between them. Germline CDR1 reads SGHTA; CDR2 reads FQGNSA. This CDR3 reads CASSLGGRASNQPQHF. CDR3 coding DNA: TGTGCCAGCAGCTTAGGAGGGAGGGCTAGCAATCAGCCCCAGCATTTT.

The genes are TRBV20-1 and TRBJ1-1, with 8 bases fitting TRBD1. This CDR3 region has 14 residues. From germline, CDR1 is DFQATT and CDR2 SNEGSKA (reference sequence). With V trimmed by 5 bases and J by 1 base, 6 bases remained unmatched. The CDR3 coding sequence is TGCAGTGCTCAATCTCAGGGGGCGAACACTGAAGCTTTCTTT. Protein: CSAQSQGANTEAFF.

V is TRBV20-1 and J is TRBJ2-2; tentative D call: TRBD1 (6 bases). The CDR3 totals 14 residues. Germline CDR1 DFQATT, CDR2 SNEGSKA (reference sequence). Deletions cut 6 bases from V and 4 bases from J, with 15 bases between. The CDR3 DNA follows: TGCAGTGCCCTACAGGGAAGCCGCACCGGGGAGCTGTTTTTT. Its translation is CSALQGSRTGELFF.

This clonotype was observed a few times. V usage is TRBV10-3 and J usage is TRBJ2-7; 7 bases agree with TRBD1. V gave up 6 bases and J gave up 4 bases; unmatched junction bases: 3. CDR1 and CDR2 from the germline V gene are ENHRY and SYGVKD. The CDR3 is 12 amino acids. This chain's CDR3 is CAISRQGYEQYV. The CDR3 bases are TGTGCCATCAGCCGACAGGGTTACGAGCAGTACGTC.

This clonotype was recorded at least ten times. This rearrangement joins TRBV7-2 to TRBJ1-5; D is undetermined. The CDR3 has 13 amino acids. CDR1 and CDR2 from the germline V gene are SGHTA and FQGNSA. The V gene lost 5 bases and the J gene lost 6 bases, with 11 bases spanning the gap. The CDR3 loop reads CASSPESIQPQHF. For the CDR3, the DNA is TGTGCCAGCAGCCCCGAATCGATTCAGCCCCAGCATTTT.

The chain recombines TRBV2 with TRBJ2-5, with D possibly TRBD1 on 6 matching bases. The ends were cut back, 0 bases at V and 2 bases at J, with 10 bases in the middle. Germline V lookup: CDR1 SNHLY, CDR2 FYNNEI. The CDR3 spans 15 residues. DNA of the CDR3: TGTGCCAGCAGTGAAGCGGGCGGACAGCAAGAGACCCAGTACTTC. Its translation is CASSEAGGQQETQYF.

This clonotype came up a few times. This chain joins TRBV25-1 and TRBJ2-2; D remains unclear. Trimming pared 7 bases from V and 6 bases from J, leaving 15 bases between. Germline values: CDR1 MGHDK, CDR2 SYGVNS. There are 14 residues in the CDR3. CDR3 region: CASKGQVLSGELFF. DNA for the CDR3: TGTGCCAGCAAAGGGCAGGTGTTATCCGGGGAGCTGTTTTTT.

The chain couples TRBV5-1 to TRBJ2-7; D not certain. The CDR3 sequence is 16 residues long. The V gene lost 1 base and the J gene lost 0 bases, with 14 bases spanning the gap. The germline gives CDR1 SGHRS, CDR2 YFSETQ. CDR3 bases: TGCGCCAGCAGCTTGCGTACCCGGGCGGACTCCTACGAGCAGTACTTC. Residues: CASSLRTRADSYEQYF.

There are a few counts of this clonotype. The chain is built from TRBV20-1 and TRBJ2-7; 11 bases agree with TRBD2. Trimming took 3 bases from V and 7 from J; bases not matched to a gene: 11. The CDR3 runs 15 residues. Germline assignment: CDR1 DFQATT and CDR2 SNEGSKA (reference sequence). The CDR3 loop is CSASVRTSGLDEQYV. CDR3 in DNA: TGCAGTGCTAGTGTGAGGACTAGCGGGTTGGATGAGCAGTACGTC.

This clonotype was picked up many times. The chain couples TRBV4-1 to TRBJ2-2; no firm D call. V lost 0 bases and J 4 bases, leaving 12 bases between the germline ends. The CDR3 loop spans 16 amino acids. CDR1 MGHRA and CDR2 YSYEKL come from the germline V gene. CDR3 coding DNA: TGCGCCAGCAGCCAAGATCAAGGCTGGGGCACCGGGGAGCTGTTTTTT. Its protein product is CASSQDQGWGTGELFF.

There are many counts of this clonotype. V is TRBV5-1 and J is TRBJ2-2; the D is unclear. The ends were cut back, 0 bases at V and 7 bases at J, with 10 bases in the middle. The CDR3 has 14 amino acids. Germline V gene data show CDR1 as SGHRS and CDR2 as YFSETQ. The CDR3 region is CASSLGATDGELFF. The CDR3 DNA reads as TGCGCCAGCAGCTTGGGGGCCACAGACGGGGAGCTGTTTTTT.

The V gene is TRBV7-2, the J gene TRBJ1-5, with 7 bases lining up with TRBD1. V shed 3 bases, J shed 5 bases, and the junction held 10 bases outside the gene matches. The CDR3 is 16 residues long. Germline V gives CDR1 SGHTA, CDR2 FQGNSA. Here the CDR3 reads CASSLGDRAWDQPQHF. Here the CDR3 DNA reads TGTGCCAGCAGCTTGGGAGACAGGGCCTGGGATCAGCCCCAGCATTTT.